The 4 T cell receptor beta chains in this list originate from one sample, sequenced in a study of CD8+CD57+ T cells in acquired aplastic anemia. Researchers used genomic DNA as the template to profile TCR beta VDJ and CDR3. MiXCR, applied by TCRdb to the reads, yields one record per CDR3 protein. The sample yields roughly 130,000 distinct CDR3 sequences, 48% seen once. The sequenced material came from sorted CD4+, CD8+, or CD8+CD57+ T cells (not recorded which) from PBMCs. These receptors originate from a human donor in good health, serving as a control.

V gene TRBV25-1 combines with J gene TRBJ1-5, with a tentative D call TRBD1 (5 bases). Trimming took 4 bases from V and 0 from J, leaving 7 bases between them. CDR1 is MGHDK, CDR2 SYGVNS, per germline. The CDR3 has 14 amino acids. This CDR3 reads CASSGTLSNQPQHF. Written as DNA, the CDR3 is TGTGCCAGCAGTGGGACACTTAGCAATCAGCCCCAGCATTTT.

The CDR3 here is CSAKGYNSPLHF. The CDR3 nucleotides read TGCAGTGCTAAAGGGTACAATTCACCCCTCCACTTT. The genes are TRBV20-1 and TRBJ1-6; D remains unclear. Germline loops: CDR1 DFQATT, CDR2 SNEGSKA (reference sequence). This CDR3 contains 12 residues. Between the trimmed V and J ends, which lost 4 bases and 7 bases, there was a span of 8 bases.

This chain joins TRBV5-1 and TRBJ2-7; perhaps TRBD2 as D (5 bases). In germline, CDR1 is SGHRS, CDR2 YFSETQ. V was clipped by 5 bases and J by 0 bases, with 12 bases between them. The CDR3 length is 14 residues. This CDR3 is CASRRTEGSYEQYF. The CDR3, as DNA: TGCGCCAGCAGGCGGACCGAGGGCTCCTACGAGCAGTACTTC.

The gene calls are TRBV20-1 and TRBJ2-3, with D tentatively TRBD2 (6 bases). V was trimmed by 3 bases and J by 9 bases, leaving 19 bases between them. Per the germline V gene, CDR1 is DFQATT and CDR2 is SNEGSKA (reference sequence). The CDR3 loop spans 14 amino acids. CDR3 loop: CSASAGNSLGTQYF. Written as DNA, the CDR3 is TGCAGTGCTAGTGCGGGGAATAGTCTTGGAACGCAGTATTTT.